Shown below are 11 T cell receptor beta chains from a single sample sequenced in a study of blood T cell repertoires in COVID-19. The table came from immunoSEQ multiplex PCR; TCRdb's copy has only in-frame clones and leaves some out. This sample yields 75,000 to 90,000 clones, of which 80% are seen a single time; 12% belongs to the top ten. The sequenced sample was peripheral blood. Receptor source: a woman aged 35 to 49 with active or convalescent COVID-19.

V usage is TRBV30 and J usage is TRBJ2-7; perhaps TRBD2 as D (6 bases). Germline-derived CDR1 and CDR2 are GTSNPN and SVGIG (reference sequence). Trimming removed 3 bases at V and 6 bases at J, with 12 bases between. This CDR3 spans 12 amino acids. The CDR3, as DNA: TGTGCCTGGAGCGGGGGTGCGGCCGAGCAGTACTTC. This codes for CAWSGGAAEQYF. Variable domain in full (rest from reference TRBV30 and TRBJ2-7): SQTIHQWPATLVQPVGSPLSLECTVEGTSNPNLYWYRQAAGRGLQLLFYSVGIGQISSEVPQNLSASRPQDRQFILSSKKLLLSDSGFYLCAWSGGAAEQYFGPGTRLTVT.

This chain's CDR3 is CASSPPTGGPAEAFF. The CDR3 DNA sequence: TGTGCCAGCTCACCCCCGACAGGGGGGCCAGCTGAAGCTTTCTTT. The rearrangement uses TRBV18 and TRBJ1-1; TRBD1 matches 9 bases. This CDR3 is built from 15 residues. From germline, CDR1 is KGHSH and CDR2 LQKENI. V dropped 3 bases and J dropped 6; count of bases not matched to a gene: 8.

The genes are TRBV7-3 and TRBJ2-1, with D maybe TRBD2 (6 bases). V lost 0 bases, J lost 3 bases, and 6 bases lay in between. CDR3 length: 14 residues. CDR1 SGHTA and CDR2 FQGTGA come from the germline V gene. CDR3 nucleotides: TGTGCCAGCAGCTTAACCGGGGGCTACAATGAGCAGTTCTTC. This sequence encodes CASSLTGGYNEQFF.

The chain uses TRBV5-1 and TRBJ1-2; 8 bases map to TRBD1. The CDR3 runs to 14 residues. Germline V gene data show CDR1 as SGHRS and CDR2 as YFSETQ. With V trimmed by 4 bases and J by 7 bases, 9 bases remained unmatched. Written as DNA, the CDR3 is TGCGCCAGCAGCAGAGGGGGACAGGAGGTTGGCTACACCTTC. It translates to CASSRGGQEVGYTF. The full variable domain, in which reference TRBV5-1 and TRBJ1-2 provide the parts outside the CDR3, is KAGVTQTPRYLIKTRGQQVTLSCSPISGHRSVSWYQQTPGQGLQFLFEYFSETQRNKGNFPGRFSGRQFSNSRSEMNVSTLELGDSALYLCASSRGGQEVGYTFGSGTRLTVV.

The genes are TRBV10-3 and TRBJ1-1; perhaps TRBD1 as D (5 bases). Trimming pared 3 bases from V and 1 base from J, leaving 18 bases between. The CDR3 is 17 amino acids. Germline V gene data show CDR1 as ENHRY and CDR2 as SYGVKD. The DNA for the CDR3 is TGTGCCATCAGTGAAAAGGGTAGAGCCAGGGAGAACACTGAAGCTTTCTTT. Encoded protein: CAISEKGRARENTEAFF.

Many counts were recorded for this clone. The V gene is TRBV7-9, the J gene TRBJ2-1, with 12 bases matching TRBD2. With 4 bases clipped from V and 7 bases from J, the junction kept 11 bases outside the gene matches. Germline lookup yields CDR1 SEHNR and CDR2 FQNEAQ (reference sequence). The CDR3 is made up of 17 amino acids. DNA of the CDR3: TGTGCCAGCAGCTCCCCAAGACTAGCGGGAGTAAGTAATGAGCAGTTCTTC. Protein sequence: CASSSPRLAGVSNEQFF.

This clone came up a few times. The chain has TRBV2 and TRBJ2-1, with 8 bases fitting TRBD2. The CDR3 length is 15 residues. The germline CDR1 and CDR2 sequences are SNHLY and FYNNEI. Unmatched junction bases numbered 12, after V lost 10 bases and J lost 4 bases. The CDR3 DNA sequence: TGTGCCACCATGGATCCCCTAGCGGGTTACAATGAGCAGTTCTTC. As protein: CATMDPLAGYNEQFF.

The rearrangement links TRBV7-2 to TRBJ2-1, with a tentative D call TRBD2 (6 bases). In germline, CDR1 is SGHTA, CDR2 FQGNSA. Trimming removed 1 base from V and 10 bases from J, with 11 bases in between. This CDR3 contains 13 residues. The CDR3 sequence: CASSLETRGEQFF. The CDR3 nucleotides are TGTGCCAGCAGCTTAGAGACTAGGGGAGAGCAGTTCTTC.

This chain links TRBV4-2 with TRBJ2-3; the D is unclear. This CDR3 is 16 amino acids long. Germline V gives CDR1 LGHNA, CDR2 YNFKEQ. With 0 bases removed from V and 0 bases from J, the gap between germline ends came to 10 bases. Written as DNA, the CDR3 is TGTGCCAGCAGCCAAGAGCTGGCGGTTAGCACAGATACGCAGTATTTT. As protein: CASSQELAVSTDTQYF.

CDR3 nucleotide sequence: TGTGCCAGCAGCTTAGTACGAGGGGGCATCGTTAGCACTGAAGCTTTCTTT. Protein sequence: CASSLVRGGIVSTEAFF. V is TRBV11-2 and J is TRBJ1-1; the match to TRBD1 covers 7 bases. The V gene's germline CDR1 is SGHAT and CDR2 FQNNGV. The CDR3 has 17 amino acids. With 1 base clipped from V and 4 bases from J, the junction kept 12 bases outside the gene matches.

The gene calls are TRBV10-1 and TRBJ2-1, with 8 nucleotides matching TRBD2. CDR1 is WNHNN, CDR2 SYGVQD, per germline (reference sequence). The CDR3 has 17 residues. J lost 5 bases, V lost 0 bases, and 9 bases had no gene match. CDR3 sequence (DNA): TGCGCCAGCAGTGAGTCGGCCCTACTAGCGGCAAACAATGAGCAGTTCTTC. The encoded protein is CASSESALLAANNEQFF.